A single T cell receptor (beta chain) is shown here with its context. Antigen: not known. This likely stems from a read error, as it lies one base from a far larger clone. CDR1 and CDR2 from the germline V gene are SNHLY and FYNNEI. The CDR3 sequence is 14 residues long. This sample was included in a study of regulatory T cells in long-lasting Graves disease. Sample time point: newly diagnosed GD, antithyroid drugs for less than 3 months. The TCR library used RNA extracted from PBMCs. Whole-study results and caveats: Among samples with persistent disease, TRBV28, TRBJ1-2 and TRBJ2-5 were favored.

Assembly of TCR beta libraries relied on iRepertoire HTBI primers together with Arm-PCR of CDR3 regions. TCRdb reanalysed the multiplex PCR reads using MiXCR and keeps one entry per CDR3 protein. Of about 210,000 distinct CDR3 sequences in the sample, approximately 18% were seen once. These same data were also listed under a study on T cells in Graves' hyperthyroidism and ophthalmopathy. Per that study: First-round RT-PCR of the TCR CDR3 relied on the HTBI primer set.

The chain combines TRBV2 with TRBJ2-1; D not resolved. The assigned J gene may be wrong: the sequence end matches TRBJ2-5 better. The sequences come from peripheral blood mononuclear cells (PBMCs), collected at new diagnosis, from a patient treated with antithyroid drugs. The TCR comes from a woman aged 30 to 39 with Graves disease. CDR3 protein: CATSLQVPQETQYF. DNA for the CDR3: TGTGCCACCTCGTTACAAGTTCCCCAAGAGACCCAGTACTTC.